This T cell receptor beta chain was identified in a study of T-cell memory formation after mild COVID-19. Overall study: For the most part, TCR clusters were specific to one donor. The study's findings and limits: Contracting CD8+ clones were enriched in EMRA, CD4+ mainly in CM and EM. Clones that shrank (day 15 to 85) were balanced CD4/CD8, whereas later expanders leaned CD4+.

cDNA libraries for TCR alpha and TCR beta, carrying sample barcodes and UMIs, came from 5'RACE with constant-segment primers. Each CDR3 protein gets one entry after TCRdb re-called the 5' RACE reads with MiXCR. The sample consists of tens of thousands of distinct CDR3 sequences, 6.1% of them appearing once. This clonotype was seen a handful of times. Its antigen is as yet unknown. With 5 bases clipped from V and 6 bases from J, the junction kept 7 bases outside the gene matches. The CDR3 length is 14 residues. Germline V gene lookup returns CDR1 MNHEY and CDR2 SVGEGT. Sequencing was performed on PBMCs or a T cell subset sorted from them (not recorded which). This TCR derives from an adult who had mild COVID-19 (a few samples of this study predate the infection). Cell type and time point are not known. This sequence joins TRBV6-2 or TRBV6-3 and TRBJ2-1; 7 nucleotides agree with TRBD1. The CDR3: CASSQPGTVNEQFF. The CDR3 DNA reads TGTGCCAGCAGTCAGCCCGGGACAGTCAATGAGCAGTTCTTC.